Presented here are 30 T cell receptor beta chains from one specimen sequenced in a study of tumor and adjacent non-tumor tissue in lung cancer. The template was RNA from unsorted bulk tissue. Distant lung tissue was collected more than 3 cm away from the tumor edge. A modified ARM-PCR protocol with three rounds of nested PCR amplified TCRbeta. TCRdb analysed the multiplex PCR reads with MiXCR anew, one entry per CDR3 protein. The table has about 100,000 distinct CDR3 sequences, 55% to 65% seen once. Material: distant non-tumor lung tissue. These receptors were taken from a man in his thirties or forties with non-small cell lung cancer.

A remark on this clonotype: No DNA is shown, since the ends of the CDR3 on it are uncertain; the CDR3 is the one TCRdb lists. The V gene is TRBV11-2, the J gene TRBJ1-2. The CDR3 region is 15 residues in length, termini included. Germline-derived CDR1 and CDR2 are SGHAT and FQNNGV. This CDR3 reads CTSSSSVGSGYGCTF.

Of note for this clonotype: The conserved phenylalanine or tryptophan normally closing the CDR3 is absent here, so this likely arose from a read error. The chain has TRBV29-1 and TRBJ2-2, with D tentatively TRBD2 (6 bases). The germline V gene has CDR1 SQVTM and CDR2 ANQGSEA. Trimming shortened V by 7 bases and J by 7 bases, and 16 bases separated the two germline ends. The CDR3 consists of 13 residues. The CDR3 coding sequence is TGCAGCGGGGAGGATGGGGCCGGCGGGGAGCTGTTTATT. As protein: CSGEDGAGGELFI.

There are a few counts of this clonotype. This sequence may be a read error, since a much larger clone differs from it by one base. The CDR3 loop reads CARSQGTGANSPLHF. CDR3 nucleotides: TGCGCCCGCAGCCAGGGGACAGGGGCCAATTCACCCCTCCACTTT. This chain links TRBV4-1 with TRBJ1-6, with TRBD1 matching over 10 bases. There are 15 residues in the CDR3. Per the germline V gene, CDR1 is MGHRA and CDR2 is YSYEKL.

Points on this clonotype: At one of its ends the junction is not consistent with the germline gene, which may arise from a read error. The chain recombines TRBV29-1 with TRBJ1-5; 7 bases map to TRBD1. The CDR3 covers 14 residues. Germline CDR1 SQVTM, CDR2 ANQGSEA. This CDR3 reads CSVVDREINQPQHF. CDR3 in DNA: TGCAGTGTTGTCGACAGGGAGATCAATCAGCCCCAGCATTTT. The full variable domain, its missing parts supplied by reference TRBV29-1 and TRBJ1-5, is SAVISQKPSRDICQRGTSLTIQCQVDSQVTMMFWYRQQPGQSLTLIATANQGSEATYESGFVIDKFPISRPNLTFSTLTVSNMSPEDSSIYLCSVVDREINQPQHFGDGTRLSIL.

This clonotype was picked up one time. The junction does not match germline at one end; this may be a read error. The rearrangement joins TRBV6-5 to TRBJ2-1; 9 positions agree with TRBD1. CDR3 length: 15 amino acids. Germline assignment: CDR1 MNHEY and CDR2 SVGAGI. The CDR3 sequence is CASSGPGQGYIEQFF. The DNA for the CDR3 is TGTGCTAGCAGTGGTCCGGGACAGGGTTACATTGAGCAGTTCTTC.

Only one count was recorded for this clonotype. The rearrangement uses TRBV11-3 and TRBJ2-3, with D unresolved. The V end was cut by 2 bases, the J end by 0 bases, with 6 bases between. CDR3 length: 14 residues. The germline V gene has CDR1 SGHNT and CDR2 YENEEA. CDR3 residues: CASSLRDSTDTQYF. CDR3 in DNA: TGTGCCAGCAGCTTAAGGGATAGCACAGATACGCAGTATTTT.

In regard to this clonotype: The junction does not match germline at one end; this may be a read error. The chain couples TRBV11-3 to TRBJ1-1; D remains unclear. Germline lookup yields CDR1 SGHNT and CDR2 YENEEA. CDR3 length: 13 amino acids. The CDR3 region is CASSLRVDTEAFF. The CDR3, as DNA: TGTGCCAGCAGCTTGCGGGTTGACACAGAAGCTTTCTTT.

This sequence joins TRBV6-5 and TRBJ1-6; D is ambiguous. The CDR3 sequence is 12 residues long. Germline V gene sequence: CDR1 MNHEY, CDR2 SVGAGI. V was shortened by 6 bases and J by 13 bases, with 13 bases between the two germline ends. CDR3 coding DNA: TGTGCCAGCAGAGCATGGCAATCCCCCCTCCACTTT. Protein product: CASRAWQSPLHF.

On this clonotype itself: At one of its ends the junction is not consistent with the germline gene, which may arise from a read error. CDR3 coding DNA: TGTGCCAGCAGCTTAATGTACCGTCCCGGGGCTGAAACTTTCTTT. This encodes CASSLMYRPGAETFF. The V and J genes are TRBV11-2 and TRBJ1-1, with D perhaps TRBD1 (5 bases). The CDR3 loop spans 15 amino acids. The germline gives CDR1 SGHAT, CDR2 FQNNGV.

Turning to this clonotype: One end of the junction is discordant with germline, which a read error may explain. The chain recombines TRBV29-1 with TRBJ2-5; the D gene is possibly TRBD2 (6 bases). The germline CDR1 and CDR2 sequences are SQVTM and ANQGSEA. This CDR3 region has 14 residues. CDR3: CSAEGISGLETQYF. CDR3 DNA: TGCAGCGCTGAGGGGATTAGCGGATTAGAGACCCAATACTTC.

Turning to this clonotype: The conserved phenylalanine or tryptophan normally closing the CDR3 is absent here, so this likely arose from a read error. This sequence joins TRBV10-3 and TRBJ2-3, with D uncertain. CDR3 size: 15 residues. The germline CDR1 and CDR2 sequences are ENHRY and SYGVKD. The ends were cut back, 9 bases at V and 2 bases at J, with 18 bases in the middle. CDR3: CAISALAANTDTQYS. The CDR3 DNA follows: TGTGCCATATCGGCGCTCGCTGCCAACACAGATACGCAGTATTCT.

Turning to this clonotype: Since a much larger clone is just one base distant, this may be a read error. This chain joins TRBV10-2 and TRBJ2-7, with D possibly being TRBD1 (6 bases). Germline assignment: CDR1 WSHSY and CDR2 SAAADI. V was shortened by 7 bases and J by 1 base, with 23 bases between the two germline ends. The CDR3 runs 17 residues. The CDR3 sequence is CASTDSRGGYTSYEQYF. The CDR3 coding sequence is TGCGCCAGCACTGACTCTCGAGGGGGATACACTTCCTACGAGCAGTACTTC.

As concerns this clonotype: The germline gene is not matched at one end of the junction; a read error may be the cause. The genes are TRBV6-5 and TRBJ1-6; D unclear. The germline CDR1 and CDR2 sequences are MNHEY and SVGAGI. CDR3 length equals 15 residues. CDR3 nucleotides: TGTGCCAGCAGCCGCCCAACAGAGACTAATTCATCCCTCCACTTT. Residues: CASSRPTETNSSLHF.

This clonotype was found many times. The chain carries TRBV29-1 and TRBJ2-7; no clear D. The CDR3 loop spans 13 amino acids. CDR1 SQVTM and CDR2 ANQGSEA come from the germline V gene. Trimming took 7 bases from V and 3 from J, leaving 16 bases between them. The CDR3 sequence: CSARSDTVYEQYF. The CDR3 DNA is TGCAGCGCCCGCTCAGACACGGTCTACGAGCAGTACTTC.

There are a few counts of this clonotype. The V and J genes are TRBV5-1 and TRBJ1-2; TRBD1 matches 9 bases. Germline-derived CDR1 and CDR2 are SGHRS and YFSETQ. This CDR3 region has 14 residues. V was clipped by 3 bases and J by 7 bases; unmatched bases: 7. The CDR3 sequence: CASSSDRGLGGYTF. The CDR3, as DNA: TGCGCCAGCAGCTCGGACAGGGGTCTAGGTGGCTACACCTTC.

This clonotype has just one count. A single base separates this from a much larger clone, so it may be a read error. The chain employs TRBV4-1 and TRBJ2-6, with unresolved D. The germline CDR1 and CDR2 sequences are MGHRA and YSYEKL. CDR3 length: 18 residues. The ends were cut back, 0 bases at V and 0 bases at J, with 12 bases in the middle. CDR3 loop: CASSQDTTWSSGANVLTF. DNA for the CDR3: TGCGCCAGCAGCCAAGATACAACATGGAGCTCTGGGGCCAACGTCCTGACTTTC.

The rearrangement joins TRBV11-2 to TRBJ2-3; a possible D gene is TRBD1 (5 bases). V lost 9 bases and J lost 6, with 16 bases in between. Germline CDR1 SGHAT, CDR2 FQNNGV. The CDR3 spans 13 residues. The chain's CDR3 is CARSHGGADTQYF. The DNA of the CDR3 is TGTGCCAGGAGCCACGGTGGGGCCGATACGCAGTATTTT.

This clonotype was detected once. A junction boundary mismatches the germline segment, possibly from a read error. V is TRBV6-1 and J is TRBJ2-2, with D uncertain. The CDR3 runs 14 residues. Germline CDR1 is MNHNS and CDR2 is SASEGT. The CDR3 reads CTSTAKANIGELFF. CDR3 DNA: TGTACCAGCACGGCCAAGGCGAACATCGGGGAGCTGTTTTTT.

Notes on this clonotype: At one end, the junction sequence differs from germline, possibly due to a read error. The V call is TRBV11-1, the J call TRBJ2-7; perhaps D is TRBD1 or TRBD2 (5 bases each). The CDR3 length is 15 residues. Germline V gives CDR1 SGHAT, CDR2 FQDESV (reference sequence). CDR3 DNA sequence: TGCGCCAGCAGCTTAGTGGCTAGCAGGGAGTACGAGCAGTACTTC. This gives the protein CASSLVASREYEQYF.

This clonotype appeared a few times. A junction end diverges from the germline sequence, so it may reflect a read error. The V gene is TRBV11-3, the J gene TRBJ2-6; D gene ambiguous. Per germline, CDR1 SGHNT and CDR2 YENEEA. This CDR3 is built from 15 residues. The CDR3 protein is CASSLGAAGTNVLTF. The CDR3 DNA follows: TGTGCCAGCAGCTTAGGGGCGGCTGGGACCAACGTCCTGACTTTC.

J is TRBJ1-6 and V is TRBV20-1; 7 bases are shared with TRBD1. The germline V gene encodes CDR1 DFQATT and CDR2 SNEGSKA (reference sequence). J gave up 6 bases and V 4 bases, and 9 bases lay outside the gene matches. This CDR3 contains 15 residues. The CDR3: CSATLRGQANSPLHF. The CDR3 DNA is TGCAGTGCTACCTTAAGGGGGCAAGCTAATTCACCCCTCCACTTT.

V gene TRBV20-1 combines with J gene TRBJ2-5; TRBD2 aligns across 8 bases. The CDR3 consists of 13 residues. J lost 9 bases, V lost 5 bases, and 11 bases had no gene match. Germline V lookup: CDR1 DFQATT, CDR2 SNEGSKA (reference sequence). The CDR3 here is CSARPAGAESQYF. The CDR3 DNA sequence: TGCAGTGCTCGCCCAGCGGGGGCGGAGTCCCAGTACTTC.

Only one count was recorded for this clonotype. A read error is possible here, since a much larger clone lies one base away. This chain connects TRBV4-1 to TRBJ1-2, with unresolved D. The CDR3 extends over 17 amino acids. V dropped 3 bases and J dropped 5 bases, with 22 bases sitting between them. Germline V gene sequence: CDR1 MGHRA, CDR2 YSYEKL. The DNA for the CDR3 is TGCGCCAGCAGCCAGGAACGGGAGACTGTAATGGTGTATGGCTACACCTTC. It specifies CASSQERETVMVYGYTF.

Notes on this clonotype: This could be a read error, since a much larger clone is one nucleotide away. This chain uses TRBV5-1 with TRBJ1-1, with unresolved D. The ends were cut back, 6 bases at V and 7 bases at J, with 16 bases in the middle. The CDR3 sequence is 13 residues long. CDR1 SGHRS and CDR2 YFSETQ come from the germline V gene. CDR3 sequence: CASKPGLECEAFF. The CDR3 nucleotides are TGCGCCAGCAAACCCGGGTTGGAGTGTGAAGCTTTCTTT.

The gene calls are TRBV12-3 or TRBV12-4 and TRBJ2-1; D perhaps matches TRBD2 (5 bases). The CDR3 is 15 amino acids. Trimming took 6 bases from V and 7 from J, leaving 19 bases between them. The CDR3 coding sequence is TGTGCCAGCAGACGGGGAAACTCGCCGGGGAATGAGCAGTTCTTC. Translation: CASRRGNSPGNEQFF.

This clonotype was detected a few times. V and J are TRBV30 and TRBJ1-6; D possibly corresponds to TRBD1 (5 bases). Germline assignment: CDR1 GTSNPN and CDR2 SVGIG (reference sequence). The CDR3 covers 14 residues. The V end lost 1 base, the J end lost 6 bases, and 10 bases lay between the germline ends. CDR3 in DNA: TGTGCCTGGAGTGCGGGACTGCTTAATTCACCCCTCCACTTT. This gives the protein CAWSAGLLNSPLHF.

The rearrangement links TRBV11-3 to TRBJ2-7; TRBD2 matches 10 bases. With V trimmed by 3 bases and J by 9 bases, 17 bases remained unmatched. The CDR3 covers 17 residues. Per the germline V gene, CDR1 is SGHNT and CDR2 is YENEEA. In DNA form, the CDR3 reads TGTGCCAGCAGCTTGTGGCTAGCGGGAGAAGAATCCTACTGGCAGTACTTC. Protein sequence: CASSLWLAGEESYWQYF. The whole variable domain, remainder taken from reference TRBV11-3 and TRBJ2-7, is EAGVVQSPRYKIIEKKQPVAFWCNPISGHNTLYWYLQNLGQGPELLIRYENEEAVDDSQLPKDRFSAERLKGVDSTLKIQPAELGDSAVYLCASSLWLAGEESYWQYFGPGTRLTVT.

To note about this clonotype: A much larger clone lies a single base off, so this may be a read error. V gene TRBV20-1 combines with J gene TRBJ2-1; 11 nucleotides line up with TRBD2. The CDR3 has 12 residues. The germline gives CDR1 DFQATT, CDR2 SNEGSKA (reference sequence). V dropped 8 bases and J dropped 6; count of bases not matched to a gene: 3. The CDR3 DNA is TGCAGTCTAGCGGGGGGAGTCAATGAGCAGTTCTTC. This gives the protein CSLAGGVNEQFF.

Remarks on this clonotype: At one of its ends the junction is not consistent with the germline gene, which may arise from a read error. The CDR3 loop reads CSSSRRQGTDTLYF. The CDR3 DNA is TGCTCCAGCAGCCGAAGACAGGGCACAGATACGCTGTATTTT. This chain uses TRBV5-1 with TRBJ2-3, with 7 positions matching TRBD1. The length of the CDR3 is 14 residues. Looked up from germline, CDR1 is SGHRS and CDR2 is YFSETQ. Full variable domain (missing parts from reference TRBV5-1 and TRBJ2-3): KAGVTQTPRYLIKTRGQQVTLSCSPISGHRSVSWYQQTPGQGLQFLFEYFSETQRNKGNFPGRFSGRQFSNSRSEMNVSTLELGDSALYLCSSSRRQGTDTLYFGPGTRLTVL.

This clonotype was counted at least ten times. The rearrangement links TRBV20-1 to TRBJ1-2, with 10 bases aligning to TRBD1. This CDR3 contains 14 residues. Germline trimming cut 3 bases from V and 4 bases from J; bases unmatched to any gene: 5. Germline values: CDR1 DFQATT, CDR2 SNEGSKA (reference sequence). The DNA of the CDR3 is TGCAGTGCTAGTCTGGACAGGGGGGCCTATGGCTACACCTTC. Translating it yields CSASLDRGAYGYTF.